The entry below gives a single TCR beta chain sequence along with its context. These data originate in a study of shared clonotypes between healthy human individuals. Profiling relied on immunoSEQ multiplex PCR, and the TCRdb table lists in-frame clones only, not all of them. This repertoire shows 1.5 million to 2.5 million clones, over 85% found once; its top ten account for around 1%. The ends lost 5 bases at V and 6 bases at J; junction bases unmatched: 7. The germline CDR1 and CDR2 sequences are SEHNR and FQNEAQ (reference sequence). The CDR3 length is 15 residues. Naive CD8 cells lacked CD45RO and underwent positive selection for CCR7, leaving out terminally differentiated effector memory CD45RA+ cells.

The rearrangement uses TRBV7-9 and TRBJ2-2; 9 bases map to TRBD2. Sequencing was performed on naive CD8+ T cells sorted from blood. This TCR came from a man aged 18 to 30 in good health. CDR3 coding DNA: TGTGCCAGCAGCCCCCCGGCGGGAGGGCCCGGGGAGCTGTTTTTT. Its translation is CASSPPAGGPGELFF. The entire variable domain, with the rest obtained from reference TRBV7-9 and TRBJ2-2, is as follows: DTGVSQNPRHKITKRGQNVTFRCDPISEHNRLYWYRQTLGQGPEFLTYFQNEAQLEKSRLLSDRFSAERPKGSFSTLEIQRTEQGDSAMYLCASSPPAGGPGELFFGEGSRLTVL.